This T cell receptor beta chain was sequenced during a study of cytomegalovirus exposure and HLA in healthy donors. It was with 60 Vbeta and 13 Jbeta primers that the PCR ran. Only in-frame clones appear in the TCRdb table, and some are missing; sequencing was by immunoSEQ multiplex PCR. Listed are fewer than 95,000 clones; approximately 5.3% falls within the top ten. General study points: Apart from CMV serostatus, no immune exposure information was available.

Germline CDR1 and CDR2: MDHEN and SYDVKM. The CDR3 is made up of 16 amino acids. The germline V and J ends were trimmed by 3 bases and 8 bases, with 20 bases remaining between them. Turning to this clone: The target antigen is unknown.

The chain is built from TRBV28 and TRBJ2-1, with D possibly matching TRBD1 (5 bases). The receptor was isolated from a woman in her thirties or forties in good health and CMV-seropositive. Sequencing used PBMCs. Here the CDR3 reads CASSLAGPRRGDEQFF. For the CDR3, the DNA is TGTGCCAGCAGTTTGGCAGGACCTCGTAGGGGCGATGAGCAGTTCTTC. Full variable domain (missing parts from reference TRBV28 and TRBJ2-1): DVKVTQSSRYLVKRTGEKVFLECVQDMDHENMFWYRQDPGLGLRLIYFSYDVKMKEKGDIPEGYSVSREKKERFSLILESASTNQTSMYLCASSLAGPRRGDEQFFGPGTRLTVL.